The next 13 T cell receptor beta chains were all read from a single sample in a study of cytomegalovirus exposure and HLA in healthy donors. Researchers ran the PCR with 60 Vbeta and 13 Jbeta primers. Profiling relied on immunoSEQ multiplex PCR, and the TCRdb table lists in-frame clones only, not all of them. The top ten hold over 2.5% of the sample, which has about 160,000 clones, 60% to 80% seen once. The sample comprised PBMCs. The receptors here all came from a woman in her 40s in good health and CMV-seropositive.

The chain links TRBV4-3 to TRBJ2-3, with 8 bases identical to TRBD2. This CDR3 region has 13 residues. Germline V CDR1 and CDR2: LGHNA, YSLEER. V gave up 0 bases and J gave up 13 bases; unmatched junction bases: 6. As DNA, the CDR3 is TGCGCCAGCAGCCAAGATTTGGGACTAGACGAGTATTTT. This codes for CASSQDLGLDEYF.

The chain combines TRBV7-9 with TRBJ2-1; the match to TRBD2 covers 13 bases. J was trimmed by 4 bases and V by 4 bases; bases with no gene match: 7. The CDR3 is 17 residues long. The germline CDR1 and CDR2 sequences are SEHNR and FQNEAQ (reference sequence). CDR3 loop: CASSSGSGLAGYNEQFF. The DNA of the CDR3 is TGTGCCAGCAGCTCCGGATCGGGACTAGCGGGATACAATGAGCAGTTCTTC.

Notes on this clone: Sequence at one end of the junction differs from germline and may be a read error. The chain combines TRBV7-9 with TRBJ1-2, with D perhaps TRBD1 (6 bases). CDR3 length: 15 amino acids. The germline V gene encodes CDR1 SEHNR and CDR2 FQNEAQ (reference sequence). The CDR3 loop is CASSLATGGANGYTF. The CDR3 nucleotides are TGTGCCAGCAGCCTAGCAACGGGGGGCGCGAATGGCTACACCTTC.

The J gene is TRBJ2-7, the V gene TRBV29-1, with 13 bases identical to TRBD2. Per the germline V gene, CDR1 is SQVTM and CDR2 is ANQGSEA. The CDR3 sequence is 16 residues long. The V and J ends lost 8 bases and 3 bases, in that order; junction bases with no gene match: 13. In nucleotides, the CDR3 is TGCAGCTTTATTAGATGGACTAGCGGGAGAGGCTACGAGCAGTACTTC. Its protein is CSFIRWTSGRGYEQYF.

This clone turned up a few times. The V and J genes are TRBV7-9 and TRBJ1-1; no definite D call. The length of the CDR3 is 13 residues. V gave up 1 base and J gave up 7 bases, with 10 bases separating them. Germline values: CDR1 SEHNR, CDR2 FQNEAQ (reference sequence). The CDR3, as DNA: TGTGCCAGCAGCTTAGGGTTACTAAATGAAGCTTTCTTT. Translated, it gives CASSLGLLNEAFF. The full variable domain, completed using reference TRBV7-9 and TRBJ1-1, is DTGVSQNPRHKITKRGQNVTFRCDPISEHNRLYWYRQTLGQGPEFLTYFQNEAQLEKSRLLSDRFSAERPKGSFSTLEIQRTEQGDSAMYLCASSLGLLNEAFFGQGTRLTVV.

The rearrangement links TRBV2 to TRBJ1-1; D may be TRBD1 (6 bases). The V gene lost 2 bases and the J gene lost 1 base, with 11 bases spanning the gap. Germline CDR1 SNHLY, CDR2 FYNNEI. This CDR3 has 15 amino acids. The CDR3 loop reads CASSELGTPNTEAFF. DNA for the CDR3: TGTGCCAGCAGTGAATTAGGGACACCGAACACTGAAGCTTTCTTT.

This chain uses TRBV12-5 with TRBJ2-1; 8 bases agree with TRBD1. The CDR3 is 16 amino acids. CDR1 is LGHNT and CDR2 is FRNRAP in the germline V gene. V was clipped by 4 bases and J by 6 bases; unmatched bases: 11. The CDR3 nucleotides read TGTGCTAGTGGTTCGCCTGACTGGACAGGGAGCAATGAGCAGTTCTTC. It translates to CASGSPDWTGSNEQFF.

The chain employs TRBV2 and TRBJ2-7; tentatively, D is TRBD2 (5 bases). The CDR3 covers 12 residues. V shed 1 base and J shed 6 bases, with 7 bases lying between them. Looked up from germline, CDR1 is SNHLY and CDR2 is FYNNEI. CDR3 loop: CASSEERGEQYF. The CDR3 DNA reads as TGTGCCAGCAGTGAAGAACGGGGCGAGCAGTACTTC.

The table lists this clone with a few counts. This chain connects TRBV4-2 to TRBJ2-7; 9 positions match TRBD2. Germline assignment: CDR1 LGHNA and CDR2 YNFKEQ. V lost 0 bases, J lost 5 bases, and 5 bases stayed unmatched. The CDR3 sequence is 15 residues long. The CDR3 DNA follows: TGTGCCAGCAGCCAAGAACGCGCGGGAGGGCACGAGCAGTACTTC. It yields the protein CASSQERAGGHEQYF.

The chain recombines TRBV7-2 with TRBJ2-5, with TRBD2 matching 8 bases. V gave up 3 bases and J gave up 1 base; unmatched junction bases: 7. Germline values: CDR1 SGHTA, CDR2 FQGNSA. This CDR3 contains 16 residues. This chain's CDR3 is CASSLGTGGGQETQYF. CDR3 coding DNA: TGTGCCAGCAGCTTGGGAACGGGGGGGGGCCAAGAGACCCAGTACTTC.

The chain uses TRBV6-1 and TRBJ2-1; D not certain. Germline assignment: CDR1 MNHNS and CDR2 SASEGT. V was cut by 1 base and J by 7 bases, with 8 bases left in between. The CDR3 contains 13 residues. CDR3 coding DNA: TGTGCCAGCAGTGAAGTTGGCAGGAATGAGCAGTTCTTC. Its protein is CASSEVGRNEQFF.

This sequence joins TRBV15 and TRBJ2-1; TRBD1 aligns across 7 bases. The trim removed 0 bases at V and 13 bases at J, leaving 12 bases unmatched. The CDR3 is made up of 15 amino acids. In germline, CDR1 is LNHNV, CDR2 YYDKDF (reference sequence). CDR3 sequence reads: CATSRDPKGAGGQFF. CDR3 DNA sequence: TGTGCCACCAGCAGAGATCCCAAGGGGGCTGGTGGACAGTTCTTC.

This sequence joins TRBV7-2 and TRBJ2-1; the match to TRBD2 covers 10 bases. After removal of 5 bases from V and 4 bases from J, the junction contained 2 bases not matched to a gene. From germline, CDR1 is SGHTA and CDR2 FQGNSA. CDR3 length: 14 amino acids. This CDR3 is CASSVLAGYNEQFF. Written as DNA, the CDR3 is TGTGCCAGCAGCGTACTAGCGGGGTACAATGAGCAGTTCTTC.